Below are 19 T cell receptor beta chains sequenced from a single sample in a study of T-cell reconstitution after alpha-beta-depleted transplantation in children. The library targeted TCRbeta and was prepared with unique molecular identifiers. TCRdb redid the calling of the PCR reads with MiXCR, one entry per CDR3 protein. The profile shows about 980,000 distinct CDR3 sequences, roughly 29% of them singletons. The specimen comprised PBMCs, mostly from graft donor cells, sampled 360 days after TCRalphabeta/CD19-depleted stem cell transplant. All receptors derive from a boy under two years old who had a stem cell transplant for SCID, so the T cells may come from the graft donor.

This clonotype was found a few times. The V call is TRBV13, the J call TRBJ2-3; D not resolved. The CDR3 sequence is 15 residues long. With 5 bases removed from V and 0 bases from J, the gap between germline ends came to 12 bases. The germline V gene has CDR1 PRHDT and CDR2 FYEKMQ (reference sequence). The CDR3 DNA reads as TGTGCCAGCAGCCTCGGATCCCTTAGCACAGATACGCAGTATTTT. This encodes CASSLGSLSTDTQYF.

This clonotype was recorded a few times. This rearrangement joins TRBV4-1 to TRBJ1-2; D is possibly TRBD1 (5 bases). Trimming cost V 1 base and J 2 bases, with 14 bases left between them. CDR1 is MGHRA and CDR2 is YSYEKL in the germline V gene. This CDR3 has 16 amino acids. CDR3: CASSQGVWDSNYGYTF. The CDR3 region has the DNA TGCGCCAGCAGCCAAGGTGTATGGGACTCGAACTATGGCTACACCTTC.

V and J are TRBV2 and TRBJ2-5; D may be TRBD2 (7 bases). V was shortened by 7 bases and J by 2 bases, with 17 bases between the two germline ends. The CDR3 is 15 residues long. Per germline, CDR1 SNHLY and CDR2 FYNNEI. CDR3: CASNTGGWLQETQYF. The CDR3 region has the DNA TGTGCCAGCAACACGGGGGGCTGGTTACAAGAGACCCAGTACTTC.

J is TRBJ2-3 and V is TRBV6-5, with 9 bases aligning to TRBD1. The germline gives CDR1 MNHEY, CDR2 SVGAGI. This CDR3 has 17 residues. Trimming cost V 4 bases and J 1 base; bases outside gene matches: 9. CDR3 DNA: TGTGCCAGCAGTTTGGGACAGGGAAATTGGGGCACAGATACGCAGTATTTT. Its protein product is CASSLGQGNWGTDTQYF.

The chain recombines TRBV6-5 with TRBJ2-5; the D gene is possibly TRBD1 (5 bases). The V and J ends lost 0 bases and 1 base respectively, with 9 bases between them. The CDR3 loop spans 15 amino acids. The V gene's germline CDR1 is MNHEY and CDR2 SVGAGI. CDR3 DNA: TGTGCCAGCAGTTACTCGTACAGGACCCAAGAGACCCAGTACTTC. Amino acids: CASSYSYRTQETQYF.

The CDR3 loop is CAISAPGGETQYF. CDR3 DNA: TGTGCCATCAGTGCCCCGGGGGGGGAGACCCAGTACTTC. The chain recombines TRBV10-3 with TRBJ2-5, with 8 bases matching TRBD2. Trimming took 4 bases from V and 5 from J; bases not matched to a gene: 3. CDR1 and CDR2 from the germline V gene are ENHRY and SYGVKD. The CDR3 totals 13 residues.

This clonotype has only a few counts. The chain employs TRBV20-1 and TRBJ2-3; weak D call: TRBD2 (6 bases). Trimming removed 0 bases from V and 3 bases from J, with 13 bases in between. The germline V gene has CDR1 DFQATT and CDR2 SNEGSKA (reference sequence). The CDR3 is 15 residues long. This CDR3 reads CSARDEWRGTDTQYF. The CDR3, as DNA: TGCAGTGCTAGAGATGAGTGGCGGGGAACAGATACGCAGTATTTT.

This chain links TRBV12-3 or TRBV12-4 with TRBJ1-1, with TRBD1 identical over 8 bases. The junction had 7 bases not matched to a gene; V was cut back by 4 bases and J by 6 bases. The CDR3 is made up of 14 amino acids. In DNA, the CDR3 is TGTGCCAGCAGTTCCACAGGGGGGATAGCTGAAGCTTTCTTT. The encoded protein is CASSSTGGIAEAFF.

This clonotype was counted a few times. The chain uses TRBV20-1 and TRBJ2-7; D is tentatively TRBD1 or TRBD2 (5 bases each). CDR3 length: 14 residues. The V and J ends lost 5 bases and 6 bases respectively, with 20 bases between them. CDR1 and CDR2 (germline): DFQATT, SNEGSKA (reference sequence). In DNA form, the CDR3 reads TGCAGTGCTCCGGCGGGCAGGGCGAGTAGCGAGCAGTACTTC. It encodes CSAPAGRASSEQYF.

Regarding this clonotype: The junction departs from the called germline gene at one end, perhaps through a read error. V and J are TRBV7-2 and TRBJ2-7; 8 bases match TRBD1. The CDR3 is 15 residues long. Germline CDR1 is SGHTA and CDR2 is FQGNSA. The CDR3 loop is CASSSFLNRGYEEYF. The CDR3 bases are TGTGCCAGCAGCTCGTTCCTAAACAGGGGGTACGAGGAGTACTTC.

CDR3 region: CASSEQGQVTYNEQFF. CDR3 nucleotides: TGCGCCAGCAGTGAGCAGGGACAGGTGACCTACAATGAGCAGTTCTTC. The chain carries TRBV10-1 and TRBJ2-1, with 8 positions matching TRBD1. CDR1 is WNHNN and CDR2 is SYGVQD in the germline V gene (reference sequence). This CDR3 has 16 residues. The V gene end was trimmed by 2 bases and the J gene end by 2 bases; junction bases not matched to a gene: 5.

The V gene is TRBV5-1, the J gene TRBJ1-2; no firm D call. Trimming took off 0 bases at V and 4 bases at J, with 10 bases between the two ends. Germline V CDR1 and CDR2: SGHRS, YFSETQ. The CDR3 spans 14 residues. The DNA of the CDR3 is TGCGCCAGCAGCTTGGATCCAGTTGTCTATGGCTACACCTTC. Protein product: CASSLDPVVYGYTF.

There are a few counts of this clonotype. The chain is built from TRBV28 and TRBJ2-1; D not resolved. There are 14 residues in the CDR3. Trimming cost V 6 bases and J 9 bases, with 18 bases left between them. The germline gives CDR1 MDHEN, CDR2 SYDVKM. This CDR3 is CASRNLPKAAEQFF. In nucleotides, the CDR3 is TGTGCCAGCAGAAATCTACCAAAAGCAGCTGAGCAGTTCTTC.

This chain connects TRBV20-1 to TRBJ2-7; D is unclear. The V gene lost 6 bases and the J gene lost 7 bases, with 13 bases spanning the gap. Germline CDR1 DFQATT, CDR2 SNEGSKA (reference sequence). This CDR3 is built from 11 residues. CDR3 residues: CSASSWSEQYF. The DNA of the CDR3 is TGCAGTGCCTCCAGTTGGTCTGAGCAGTACTTC.

This clonotype has a handful of counts. The rearrangement joins TRBV12-3 or TRBV12-4 to TRBJ1-2; possible D gene TRBD1, 5 bases. Trimming took off 3 bases at V and 4 bases at J, with 21 bases between the two ends. The CDR3 has 17 residues. The chain's CDR3 is CASSLVRVGGSLYGYTF. In DNA, the CDR3 is TGTGCCAGCAGTTTGGTACGGGTTGGGGGTTCCCTCTATGGCTACACCTTC.

The V and J genes are TRBV6-1 and TRBJ2-3, with 9 bases fitting TRBD2. CDR1 is MNHNS and CDR2 is SASEGT in the germline V gene. V was clipped by 3 bases and J by 1 base; unmatched bases: 14. The CDR3 runs to 19 residues. CDR3 coding DNA: TGTGCCAGCAGTGAGCCGCGCGGGGGGGCCCCCCCCCGCACAGATACGCAGTATTTT. This encodes CASSEPRGGAPPRTDTQYF.

The chain combines TRBV12-3 or TRBV12-4 with TRBJ2-3; D gene uncertain. V lost 8 bases to trimming and J lost 1 base, with 13 bases between them. This CDR3 contains 14 residues. CDR3 protein: CASSPDDGTDTQYF. Written as DNA, the CDR3 is TGTGCCAGCTCCCCGGACGACGGCACAGATACGCAGTATTTT.

The chain is built from TRBV10-3 and TRBJ2-3; 8 nucleotides line up with TRBD2. CDR3 length: 13 amino acids. Germline lookup yields CDR1 ENHRY and CDR2 SYGVKD. Trimming at V came to 6 bases and at J to 3 bases, leaving 2 bases not matched to a gene. The CDR3 protein is CAIRGLETDTQYF. DNA of the CDR3: TGTGCCATCAGGGGACTAGAAACAGATACGCAGTATTTT.

This clonotype was counted only a few times. This sequence joins TRBV20-1 and TRBJ2-1; perhaps TRBD2 as D (6 bases). The V end was cut by 2 bases, the J end by 7 bases, with 18 bases between. The CDR3 is 15 residues long. CDR1 is DFQATT and CDR2 is SNEGSKA in the germline V gene (reference sequence). DNA for the CDR3: TGCAGTGCTAGACTCCCTAGCGAGGGGTGGAATGAGCAGTTCTTC. This gives the protein CSARLPSEGWNEQFF.